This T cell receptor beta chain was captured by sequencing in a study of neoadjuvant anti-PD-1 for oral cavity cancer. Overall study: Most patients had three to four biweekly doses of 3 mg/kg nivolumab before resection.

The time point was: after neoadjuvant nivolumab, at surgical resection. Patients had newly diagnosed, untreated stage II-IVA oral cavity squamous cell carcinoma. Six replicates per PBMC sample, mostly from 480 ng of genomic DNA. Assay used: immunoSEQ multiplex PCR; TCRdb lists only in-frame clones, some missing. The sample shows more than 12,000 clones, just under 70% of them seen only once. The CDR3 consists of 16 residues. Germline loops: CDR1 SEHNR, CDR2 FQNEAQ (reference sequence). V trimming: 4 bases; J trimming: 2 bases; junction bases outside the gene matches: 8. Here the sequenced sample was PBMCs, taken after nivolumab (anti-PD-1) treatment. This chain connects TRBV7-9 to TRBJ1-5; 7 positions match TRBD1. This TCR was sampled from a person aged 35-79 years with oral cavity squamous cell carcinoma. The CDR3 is CASSSLGQGGNQPQHF. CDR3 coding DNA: TGTGCCAGCAGCTCCCTGGGGCAGGGGGGCAATCAGCCCCAGCATTTT.